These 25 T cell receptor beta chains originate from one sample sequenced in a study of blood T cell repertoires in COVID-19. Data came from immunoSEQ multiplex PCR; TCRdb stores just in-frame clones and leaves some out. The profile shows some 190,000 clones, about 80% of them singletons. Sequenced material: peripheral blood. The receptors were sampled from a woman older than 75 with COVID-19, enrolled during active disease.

The CDR3 protein is CASSQGLGEGGQPQHF. CDR3 nucleotides: TGTGCCAGCAGCCAAGGCCTTGGGGAGGGAGGTCAGCCCCAGCATTTT. The V and J genes are TRBV4-2 and TRBJ1-5, with D uncertain. The germline CDR1 and CDR2 sequences are LGHNA and YNFKEQ. This CDR3 contains 16 residues. Trimming shortened V by 1 base and J by 6 bases, and 16 bases separated the two germline ends.

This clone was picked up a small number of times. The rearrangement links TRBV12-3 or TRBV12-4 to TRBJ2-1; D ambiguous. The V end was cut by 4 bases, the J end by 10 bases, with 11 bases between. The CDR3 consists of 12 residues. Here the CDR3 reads CASSSPLSEQFF. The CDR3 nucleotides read TGTGCCAGCAGTTCTCCCCTGTCGGAGCAGTTCTTC.

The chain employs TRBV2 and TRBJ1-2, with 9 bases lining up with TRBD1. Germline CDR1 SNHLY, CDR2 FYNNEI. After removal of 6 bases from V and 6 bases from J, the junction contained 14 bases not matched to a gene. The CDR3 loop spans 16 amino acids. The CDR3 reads CASRQRKGQGIDGYTF. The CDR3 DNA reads TGTGCCAGCAGACAACGTAAGGGACAGGGCATCGATGGCTACACCTTC.

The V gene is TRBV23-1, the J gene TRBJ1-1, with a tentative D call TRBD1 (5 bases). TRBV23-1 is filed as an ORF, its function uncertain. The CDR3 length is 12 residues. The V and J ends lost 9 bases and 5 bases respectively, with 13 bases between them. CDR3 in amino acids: CARNPRGTEAFF. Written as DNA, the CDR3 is TGCGCCAGGAACCCCCGGGGGACTGAAGCTTTCTTT.

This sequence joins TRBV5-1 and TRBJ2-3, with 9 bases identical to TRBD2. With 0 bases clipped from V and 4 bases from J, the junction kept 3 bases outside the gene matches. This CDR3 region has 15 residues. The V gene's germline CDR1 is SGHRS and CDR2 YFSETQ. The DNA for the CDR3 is TGCGCCAGCAGCTTGGTGGCGGGAGGGCCAGATACGCAGTATTTT. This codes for CASSLVAGGPDTQYF.

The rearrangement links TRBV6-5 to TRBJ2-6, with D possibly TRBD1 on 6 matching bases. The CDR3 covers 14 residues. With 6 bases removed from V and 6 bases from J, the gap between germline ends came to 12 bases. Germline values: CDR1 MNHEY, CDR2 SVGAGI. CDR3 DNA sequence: TGTGCCAGCAGGCTACAGGGTGCGGCCAACGTCCTGACTTTC. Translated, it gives CASRLQGAANVLTF.

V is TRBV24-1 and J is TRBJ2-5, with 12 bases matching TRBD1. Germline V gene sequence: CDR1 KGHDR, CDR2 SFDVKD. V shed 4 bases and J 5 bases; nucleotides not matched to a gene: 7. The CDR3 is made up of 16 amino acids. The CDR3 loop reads CATSDTGTGGRETQYF. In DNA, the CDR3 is TGTGCCACCAGTGACACCGGGACAGGGGGCAGGGAGACCCAGTACTTC.

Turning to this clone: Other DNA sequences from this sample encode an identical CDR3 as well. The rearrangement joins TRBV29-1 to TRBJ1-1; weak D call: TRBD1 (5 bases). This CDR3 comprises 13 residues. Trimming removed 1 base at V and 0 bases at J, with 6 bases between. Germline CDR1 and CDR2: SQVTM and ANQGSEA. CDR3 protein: CSVEGQLNTEAFF. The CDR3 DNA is TGCAGCGTTGAAGGACAGTTGAACACTGAAGCTTTCTTT.

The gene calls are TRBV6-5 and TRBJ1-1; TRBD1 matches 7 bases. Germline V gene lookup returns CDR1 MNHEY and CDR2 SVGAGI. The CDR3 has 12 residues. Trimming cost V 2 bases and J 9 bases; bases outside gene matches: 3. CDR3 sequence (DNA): TGTGCCAGCAGTTACACGACAGGGAAAGCTTTCTTT. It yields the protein CASSYTTGKAFF.

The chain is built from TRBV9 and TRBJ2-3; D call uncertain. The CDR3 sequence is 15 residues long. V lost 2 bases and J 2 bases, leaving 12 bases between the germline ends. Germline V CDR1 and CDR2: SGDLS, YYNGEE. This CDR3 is CASSVSGLLTDTQYF. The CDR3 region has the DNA TGTGCCAGCAGCGTTTCAGGTCTACTCACAGATACGCAGTATTTT.

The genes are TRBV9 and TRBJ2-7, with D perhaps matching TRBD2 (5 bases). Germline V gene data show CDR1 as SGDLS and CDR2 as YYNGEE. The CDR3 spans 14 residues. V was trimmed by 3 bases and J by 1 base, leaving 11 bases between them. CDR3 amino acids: CASSAGEGSYEQYF. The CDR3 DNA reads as TGTGCCAGCAGCGCAGGTGAGGGATCCTACGAGCAGTACTTC.

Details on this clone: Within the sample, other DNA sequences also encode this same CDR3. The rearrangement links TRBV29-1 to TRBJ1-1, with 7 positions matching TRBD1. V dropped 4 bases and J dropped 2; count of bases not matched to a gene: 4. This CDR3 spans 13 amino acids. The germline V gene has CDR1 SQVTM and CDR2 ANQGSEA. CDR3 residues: CSVVRQGNTEAFF. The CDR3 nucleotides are TGCAGCGTTGTAAGACAGGGTAACACTGAAGCTTTCTTT.

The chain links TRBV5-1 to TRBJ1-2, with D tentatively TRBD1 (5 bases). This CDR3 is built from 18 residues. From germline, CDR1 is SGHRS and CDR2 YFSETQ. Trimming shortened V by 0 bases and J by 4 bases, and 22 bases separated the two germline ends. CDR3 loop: CASSLGGGSTPTSYGYTF. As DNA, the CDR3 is TGCGCCAGCAGCTTGGGTGGGGGGTCGACCCCCACGAGCTATGGCTACACCTTC.

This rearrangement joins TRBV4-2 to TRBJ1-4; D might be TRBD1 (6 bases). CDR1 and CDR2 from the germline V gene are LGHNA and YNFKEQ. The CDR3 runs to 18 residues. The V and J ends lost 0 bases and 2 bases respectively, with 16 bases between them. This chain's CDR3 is CASSQDRRGKGTNEKLFF. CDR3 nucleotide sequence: TGTGCCAGCAGCCAAGATCGTAGGGGGAAAGGGACTAATGAAAAACTGTTTTTT.

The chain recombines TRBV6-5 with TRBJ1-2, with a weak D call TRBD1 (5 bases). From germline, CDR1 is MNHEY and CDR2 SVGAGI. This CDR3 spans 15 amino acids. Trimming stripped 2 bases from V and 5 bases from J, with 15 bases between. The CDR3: CASSYDGQGVYGYTF. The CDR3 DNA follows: TGTGCCAGCAGTTACGATGGGCAGGGTGTGTATGGCTACACCTTC.

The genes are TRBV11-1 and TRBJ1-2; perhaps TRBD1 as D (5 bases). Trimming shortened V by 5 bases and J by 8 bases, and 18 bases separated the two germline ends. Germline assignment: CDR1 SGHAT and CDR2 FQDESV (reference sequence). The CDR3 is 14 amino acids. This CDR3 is CASSLQAAGDGYTF. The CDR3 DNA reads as TGTGCCAGCAGCCTACAGGCGGCTGGCGACGGCTACACCTTC.

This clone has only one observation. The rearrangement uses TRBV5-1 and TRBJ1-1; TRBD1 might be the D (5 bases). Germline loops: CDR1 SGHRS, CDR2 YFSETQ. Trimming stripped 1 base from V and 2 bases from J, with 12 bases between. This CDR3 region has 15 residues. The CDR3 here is CASSLTQGYNTEAFF. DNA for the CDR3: TGCGCCAGCAGCTTGACCCAGGGCTACAACACTGAAGCTTTCTTT.

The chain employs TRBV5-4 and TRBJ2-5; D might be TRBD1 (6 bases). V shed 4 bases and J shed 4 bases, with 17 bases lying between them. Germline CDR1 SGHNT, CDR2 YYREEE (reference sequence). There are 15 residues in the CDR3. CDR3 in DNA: TGTGCCAGCAGCCGACCAGGGGAAAGAGGAGAGACCCAGTACTTC. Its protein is CASSRPGERGETQYF.

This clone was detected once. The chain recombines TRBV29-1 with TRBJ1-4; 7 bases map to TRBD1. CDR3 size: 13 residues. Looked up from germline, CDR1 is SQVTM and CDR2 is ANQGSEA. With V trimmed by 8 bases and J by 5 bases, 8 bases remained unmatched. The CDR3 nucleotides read TGCAGCTGTTCCGGGACAGCGAATGAAAAACTGTTTTTT. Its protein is CSCSGTANEKLFF.

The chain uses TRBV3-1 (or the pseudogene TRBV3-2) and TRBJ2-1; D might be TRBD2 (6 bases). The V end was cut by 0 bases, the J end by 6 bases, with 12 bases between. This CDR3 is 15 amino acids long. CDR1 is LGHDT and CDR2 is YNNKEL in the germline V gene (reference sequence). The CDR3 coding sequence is TGTGCCAGCAGCCAAGACTGGGGGGTAGGCAATGAGCAGTTCTTC. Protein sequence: CASSQDWGVGNEQFF.

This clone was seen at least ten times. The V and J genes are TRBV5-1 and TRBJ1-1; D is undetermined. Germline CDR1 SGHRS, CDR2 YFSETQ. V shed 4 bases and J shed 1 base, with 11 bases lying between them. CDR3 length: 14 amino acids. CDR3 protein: CASSLDGENTEAFF. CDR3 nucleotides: TGCGCCAGCAGCCTGGACGGGGAGAACACTGAAGCTTTCTTT. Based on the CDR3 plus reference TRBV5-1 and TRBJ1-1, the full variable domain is KAGVTQTPRYLIKTRGQQVTLSCSPISGHRSVSWYQQTPGQGLQFLFEYFSETQRNKGNFPGRFSGRQFSNSRSEMNVSTLELGDSALYLCASSLDGENTEAFFGQGTRLTVV.

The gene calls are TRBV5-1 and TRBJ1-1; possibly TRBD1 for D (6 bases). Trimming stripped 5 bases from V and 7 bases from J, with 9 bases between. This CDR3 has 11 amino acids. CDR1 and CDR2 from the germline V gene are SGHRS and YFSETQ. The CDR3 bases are TGCGCCAGCAGTCCAGGGGTTGAAGCTTTCTTT. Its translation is CASSPGVEAFF.

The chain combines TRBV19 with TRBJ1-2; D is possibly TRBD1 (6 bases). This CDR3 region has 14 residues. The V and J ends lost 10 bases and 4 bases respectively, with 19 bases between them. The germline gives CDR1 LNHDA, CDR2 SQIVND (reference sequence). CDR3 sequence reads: CAIRKGERGYGYTF. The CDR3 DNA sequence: TGTGCCATACGAAAGGGGGAACGAGGCTATGGCTACACCTTC. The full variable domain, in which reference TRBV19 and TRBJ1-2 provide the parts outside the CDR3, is DGGITQSPKYLFRKEGQNVTLSCEQNLNHDAMYWYRQDPGQGLRLIYYSQIVNDFQKGDIAEGYSVSREKKESFPLTVTSAQKNPTAFYLCAIRKGERGYGYTFGSGTRLTVV.

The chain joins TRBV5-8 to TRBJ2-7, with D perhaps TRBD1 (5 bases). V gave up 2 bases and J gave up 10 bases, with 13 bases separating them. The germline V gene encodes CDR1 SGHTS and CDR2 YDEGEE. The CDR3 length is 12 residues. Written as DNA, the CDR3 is TGTGCCAGCAGCTTCAGGGTAGTTTATCAGTACTTC. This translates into CASSFRVVYQYF.

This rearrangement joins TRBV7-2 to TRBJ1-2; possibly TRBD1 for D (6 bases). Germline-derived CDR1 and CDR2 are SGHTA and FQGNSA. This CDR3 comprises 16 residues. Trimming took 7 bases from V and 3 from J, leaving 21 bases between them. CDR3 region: CASNRPPQGRDYGYTF. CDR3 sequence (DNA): TGTGCCAGCAACCGACCCCCCCAGGGGCGCGACTATGGCTACACCTTC.